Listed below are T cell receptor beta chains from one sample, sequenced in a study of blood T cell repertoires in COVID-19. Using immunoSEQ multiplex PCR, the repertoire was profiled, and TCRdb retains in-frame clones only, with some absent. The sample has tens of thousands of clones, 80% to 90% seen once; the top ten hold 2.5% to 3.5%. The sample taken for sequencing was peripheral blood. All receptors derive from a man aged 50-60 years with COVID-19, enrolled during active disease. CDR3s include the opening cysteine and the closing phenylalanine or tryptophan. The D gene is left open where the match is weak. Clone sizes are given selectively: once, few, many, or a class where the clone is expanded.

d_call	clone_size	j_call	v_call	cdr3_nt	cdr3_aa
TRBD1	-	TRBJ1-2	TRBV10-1	TGCGCCAGAGACAGGGTTTCGGATGGCTACACCTTC	CARDRVSDGYTF
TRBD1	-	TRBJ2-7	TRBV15	TGTGCCACCAGCAGAGATTTAGGGACAGGGGTAATTAGCTCCTACGAGCAGTACTTC	CATSRDLGTGVISSYEQYF
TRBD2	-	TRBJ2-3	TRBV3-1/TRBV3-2	TGTGCCAGCAGCCAATGGTTCCAGCGGGGGGCAGATACGCAGTATTTT	CASSQWFQRGADTQYF
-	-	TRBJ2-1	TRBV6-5	TGTGCCAGCAGTTACGATCGCCTAGGGGCCGGCAATGAGCAGTTCTTC	CASSYDRLGAGNEQFF
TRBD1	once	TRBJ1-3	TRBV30	TGTGCCTGGAGCGAACCGACAGGGGGCTATGGAAACACCATATATTTT	CAWSEPTGGYGNTIYF
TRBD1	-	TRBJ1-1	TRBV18	TGTGCCAGCTCACCGACACAGGGGCAAAGCACTGAAGCTTTCTTT	CASSPTQGQSTEAFF
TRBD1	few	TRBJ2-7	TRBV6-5	TGTGCCAGCAGAAGGACAGGGGTCGGGCACTACGAGCAGTACTTC	CASRRTGVGHYEQYF
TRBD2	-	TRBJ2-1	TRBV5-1	TGCGCCACCTCCCGGTGGGCGGGGGGCGGAAGTGAGCAGTTCTTC	CATSRWAGGGSEQFF
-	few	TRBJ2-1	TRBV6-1	TGTGCCAGCACGCACAACAATGAGCAGTTCTTC	CASTHNNEQFF
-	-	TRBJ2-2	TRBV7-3	TGTGCCAGCAGCTTAAATCCAGGCACCGGGGAGCTGTTTTTT	CASSLNPGTGELFF
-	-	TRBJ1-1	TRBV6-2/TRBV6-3	TGTGCCAGCAGTCCAGGAGGGGCGAACACTGAAGCTTTCTTT	CASSPGGANTEAFF
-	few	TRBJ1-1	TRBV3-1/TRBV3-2	TGTGCCAGCAGCCGCATGATAGGAGGGAACACTGAAGCTTTCTTT	CASSRMIGGNTEAFF
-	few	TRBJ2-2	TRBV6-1	TGTGCCAGCAGTGAACAGGTTACTACCGGGGAGCTGTTTTTT	CASSEQVTTGELFF
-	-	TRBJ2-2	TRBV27	TGTGCCACCTCTTCGACTAGAAACACCGGGGAGCTGTTTTTT	CATSSTRNTGELFF
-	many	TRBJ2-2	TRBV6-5	TGTGCCACTACTGGCGGTTACACCGGGGAGCTGTTTTTT	CATTGGYTGELFF
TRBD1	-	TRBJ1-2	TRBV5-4	TGTGCCAGCGGGGGACAGGGGAACTATGGCTACACCTTC	CASGGQGNYGYTF
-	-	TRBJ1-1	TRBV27	TGTGCCAGCAGTTACCGGGGGGTTGGCACTGAAGCTTTCTTT	CASSYRGVGTEAFF
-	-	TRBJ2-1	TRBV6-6	TGTGCCAGCAGCAGACCGAGGACTGAGAACAATGAGCAGTTCTTC	CASSRPRTENNEQFF
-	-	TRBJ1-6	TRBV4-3	TGCGCCAGCAGCCAGGAGGGGCTTGATAATTCACCCCTCCACTTT	CASSQEGLDNSPLHF
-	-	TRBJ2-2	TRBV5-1	TGCGCCAGCAGCTTGGTTCAGGACGGGGAGCTGTTTTTT	CASSLVQDGELFF
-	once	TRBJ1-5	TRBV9	TGTGCCAGCAGCGTAGCGGGTAACCAGCCCCAGCATTTT	CASSVAGNQPQHF